This TCR beta chain is drawn from a study of cytomegalovirus exposure and HLA in healthy donors. The CDR3 runs 15 residues. The J segment lost 7 bases and the V segment lost 2 bases, leaving 7 bases of the junction unmatched. Germline CDR1 and CDR2: SGHTA and FQGNSA. Details on this clone: Its target is not known.

The study, taken as a whole, reports: Productive rates of about 87% or about 30% were seen for most TCR beta V segments in an earlier analysis.

PCR was performed using 60 Vbeta and 13 Jbeta primers. TCRdb keeps only in-frame clones here, not all; method: immunoSEQ multiplex PCR. The sample holds about 230,000 clones, around 89% seen once. This sequence joins TRBV7-2 and TRBJ2-1; 8 bases line up with TRBD1. The sequence derives from a woman between 18 and 30 years old in good health and CMV-seronegative. Sample: PBMCs. CDR3 residues: CASSLQGAVGNEQFF. The CDR3 nucleotides are TGTGCCAGCAGCTTACAGGGGGCGGTGGGGAATGAGCAGTTCTTC.